Reported below is one T cell receptor (beta chain). The sample comes from a study of beta chain features in type 1 diabetes. Every bit of the isolated RNA underwent reverse transcription, so sequencing read expressed TCRB transcripts. The data were produced by immunoSEQ multiplex PCR, yet TCRdb's version contains in-frame clones alone and is incomplete. The sample lists some 200,000 clones; under 13% were seen once. Central memory, naive, regulatory and stem cell-like memory CD4+ cells were sorted by CD45RO/CCR7/CD25/CD127/CD95/CD27. CDR1 is SEHNR, CDR2 FQNEAQ, per germline (reference sequence). This CDR3 has 15 residues. V was shortened by 3 bases and J by 1 base, with 12 bases between the two germline ends.

The sequencing sample was made of central memory CD4+ T cells from blood. The V and J genes are TRBV7-9 and TRBJ1-1, with a tentative D call TRBD1 (5 bases). The source of this sequence is a man between 18 and 29 years old in good health. The CDR3 DNA sequence: TGTGCCAGCAGCTTCACGACAGATCCGAACACTGAAGCTTTCTTT. This translates into CASSFTTDPNTEAFF.